This paragraph reports one TCR beta chain. This clonotype occurred many times. This receptor's antigen is unknown. Base qualities are missing; no much larger clone stands one base away. The data derive from a study of T cells in Graves' hyperthyroidism and ophthalmopathy (dated by TCRdb to between 2018 and 2021). As for the study more broadly: Peripheral blood samples were taken at initial diagnosis, before any treatment was given. For training and testing, the 100 or so patients in the discovery cohort were randomly divided in a 7:3 ratio. To identify TCR V-J signatures that set the groups apart, the researchers used a discovery cohort of roughly 100 patients, made up of 40 to 45 with Graves' ophthalmopathy and 57 with stable Graves' hyperthyroidism. TCR Vbeta CDR3 sequencing of 120 to 150 peripheral blood samples (under 45 ophthalmopathy, some 75 hyperthyroidism and approximately 17 progressor patients) is reported in the paper. After blood sampling, hyperthyroidism patients were treated with methimazole at a starting dose of 30 mg daily, and ophthalmopathy patients were treated with high-dose intravenous methylprednisolone. In about 6 Graves' hyperthyroidism patients, the study also compared T-cell repertoires from thyroid tissue with T-cell repertoires from blood. An independent validation cohort of 18 to 20 hyperthyroidism patients and about 16 patients who later progressed to ophthalmopathy tested prospective prediction of ophthalmopathy.

Hyperthyroidism patients were newly diagnosed, had a disease duration of under 2 months, and were aged 18 to 65 years. Patients with uncontrolled infections, other autoimmune diseases, pregnancy or lactation were excluded. Diagnoses were based on clinical symptoms, serum thyroxine and TRAb, thyroid ultrasound and orbital computed tomography. For progressor patients, blood was drawn at the first diagnosis of hyperthyroidism, before any ophthalmopathy symptoms had appeared. PBMCs were separated from 10 ml of fresh peripheral blood using Ficoll-Paque density gradient centrifugation. Progressor patients were defined as those initially diagnosed with Graves' hyperthyroidism in whom ophthalmopathy developed during follow-up. Trizol reagent was used to extract total RNA, and RNA quality was then checked on an Agilent 2100 Bioanalyzer. CDR1 and CDR2 were assigned from the germline V gene as KGHSH and LQKENI. The CDR3 goes from the cysteine to the phenylalanine over 14 residues. Only the CDR3 region is kept as DNA, spanning 42 bases read in frame from base 1. V and J are truncated by 2 bases and 0 bases respectively, leaving an intervening sequence of 8 bases.

General findings and caveats noted by the study authors: In validation, the model predicted progression to ophthalmopathy with over 65% sensitivity and about 73% specificity, a median of approximately 6.7 months before onset. Ophthalmopathy was separated from stable hyperthyroidism by a 13 V-J signature model, with around 88% sensitivity and 81% to 82% specificity obtained in cross-validation and 80%/75% obtained in testing. Most expanded thyroid clonotypes (frequency above 0.001) were also found in blood, which suggests that blood repertoires may mirror thyroid immune responses. No statistical method was used to set the sample size in advance, and investigators knew the group allocation.

The TCR beta CDR3 regions were amplified from RNA transcripts. A first-round RT-PCR of the TCR CDR3 used the HTBI primer set with the Qiagen OneStep RT-PCR kit. The libraries were constructed in a second round of multiplex PCR and then size-selected and purified. Sequencing of the libraries was done on an Illumina HiSeq2000 using paired-end 100 bp reads. As for the original processing: SOAPnuke was used to process the raw data, throwing out any read that contained adapters or uncalled bases, had a mean Phred below 15, or lacked an exact constant-primer or identifier match. COPE v1.2.5 was used to merge high-quality paired reads, and clonotypes were defined as unique nucleotide sequences. Clonotypes were aligned to IMGT TRBV, TRBD and TRBJ reference segments using MiTCR v1.1. The analysis was restricted to V-J combinations with a frequency above 0.0001, which together covered 99.2% of the repertoires. A TCS score was defined as the ratio between F50 (clonal expansion) and ExV (chaos), using BLOSUM62-based TCRdist between CDR3 peptides within each V-J. Welch's t-statistics and random forest reduced fewer than 600 V-J features to 13, which were used in a naive Bayes classifier (R e1071). In-frame beta chains were kept once TCRdb had trimmed the public reads at Q25 with fastp and called clones with MiXCR. Every distinct CDR3 protein forms one entry, paired with its most common genes and DNA. TCRdb assigned the V and J calls; the authors' analysis was not used. A total of under 400,000 distinct CDR3 sequences appear in this sample, approximately 15% of them only once. Of the sample, roughly a quarter is held by the ten largest clones.

Input material: blood. The rearrangement joined TRBV18 to TRBJ2-7; the D gene cannot be named for sure. The receptor was isolated from a woman under 30 with Graves' hyperthyroidism that later progressed to Graves' ophthalmopathy. The CDR3 is CASSPFDYSYEQYF. The nucleotide sequence is given as TGTGCCAGCTCACCATTCGATTACTCCTACGAGCAGTACTTC.